This T cell receptor (beta chain) was identified in a study of cytomegalovirus exposure and HLA in healthy donors. This PCR relied on a set of 60 Vbeta primers and 13 Jbeta primers. This table comes from immunoSEQ multiplex PCR, and its TCRdb copy is limited to in-frame clones, with some not included. This sample has about 160,000 clones, with roughly four fifths found just once. The germline CDR1 and CDR2 sequences are SGHNT and YYREEE (reference sequence). CDR3 length equals 15 residues. V lost 3 bases to trimming and J lost 1 base, with 13 bases between them. This receptor was identified in a man in his forties in good health and CMV-seronegative. Material: PBMCs. The gene calls are TRBV5-4 and TRBJ1-1; D possibly corresponds to TRBD1 (5 bases). CDR3 region: CASSSPREGNTEAFF. For the CDR3, the DNA is TGTGCCAGCAGCTCCCCCAGGGAGGGGAACACTGAAGCTTTCTTT.